The T cell receptor beta chain described here comes from a study of long-term antiretroviral therapy in people with HIV. Investigators performed immunoSEQ version v3.0 at survey level. Generated by immunoSEQ multiplex PCR, the TCRdb table keeps only in-frame clones and is missing some. The sample consists of more than 15,000 clones, approximately 90% of them appearing once. This CDR3 is built from 15 residues. With V trimmed by 5 bases and J by 3 bases, 2 bases remained unmatched. CDR1 and CDR2 from the germline V gene are MGHDK and SYGVNS. The receptor comes from a woman aged 35 to 49 with HIV. The sample consisted of unsorted PBMCs, taken 0.6 years after starting antiretroviral therapy. J is TRBJ2-1 and V is TRBV25-1; TRBD2 matches 12 bases. The CDR3 nucleotides are TGTGCCAGCAGTTCTAGCGGGGGGGACTACAATGAGCAGTTCTTC. Its translation is CASSSSGGDYNEQFF.